What follows describes a single TCR beta chain. The data originate from a study of blood T cell repertoires in COVID-19. Study summary: COVID-19 samples from acute and convalescent phases originated in the United States, Italy and Spain. PBMCs, B-cell-depleted T cells, or T cells provided the cDNA or gDNA that made up the material.

Original data processing: By means of reference gene primer amplification, nucleated cell counts were estimated. Profiling relied on immunoSEQ multiplex PCR, and the TCRdb table lists in-frame clones only, not all of them. Clone size and the V and J calls come from that table; the DNA yielded D and trimming. Of hundreds of thousands of clones listed, around nine tenths are singletons. Those enrolled in Seattle joined during active infection and were followed longitudinally afterward. From germline, CDR1 is LGHDT and CDR2 YNNKEL (reference sequence). The CDR3 consists of 12 residues. V shed 1 base and J shed 6 bases, with 7 bases lying between them.

Sequenced: peripheral blood. The source of this sequence is a woman in her 70s with COVID-19, enrolled during active disease. The V gene is TRBV3-1 (or the pseudogene TRBV3-2), the J gene TRBJ2-7, with D perhaps matching TRBD1 (5 bases). CDR3 DNA: TGTGCCAGCAGCCAAGCCCAGGGCGAGCAGTACTTC. Residues: CASSQAQGEQYF.